A selection of T cell receptor beta chains follows, all from one sample in a study of blood T cell repertoires in COVID-19. Here immunoSEQ multiplex PCR was the method, and the copy in TCRdb shows in-frame clones only, minus some. Of about 45,000 clones in the sample, 70% to 90% are singletons; the top ten hold 25% to 35%. The specimen was peripheral blood. The origin of the receptors is a woman aged 80 or older with acute or convalescent COVID-19. Both conserved end residues are trimmed from each CDR3. The order of the fields is V gene, CDR3 protein.

TRBV6-5 | ASSGSSRTGELF
TRBV6-5 | ASSRQGAPNEKLF
TRBV10-3 | AFGGTQYEQY
TRBV18 | ASSPEQVTYEQY
TRBV28 | ASSSNRYDRETQY
TRBV19 | ASTERASKTEAF
TRBV3-1/TRBV3-2 | ASSQTTSIGNTIY
TRBV14 | ASSRNRGLIETQY
TRBV29-1 | SVIGAGGGDTQY
TRBV27 | ASSLGLGESEQY
TRBV7-2 | ASSSAPTTRRETQY
TRBV5-1 | ASSLGTALNTEAF